A single sample is the source of the 22 T cell receptor beta chains below, sequenced in a study of T cell responses to AZD1222 COVID-19 vaccine. Only in-frame clones appear in the TCRdb table, and some are missing; sequencing was by immunoSEQ multiplex PCR. Of some 250,000 clones in the sample, 85% to 95% are singletons; the top ten hold 0.55%. Sequenced here: peripheral blood, sampled 28 days after the second AZD1222 dose. The source of these receptors is an adult who received the AZD1222 COVID-19 vaccine.

The chain recombines TRBV5-4 with TRBJ2-7; D remains ambiguous. Germline V gene data show CDR1 as SGHNT and CDR2 as YYREEE (reference sequence). The CDR3 is 14 residues long. The V end lost 1 base, the J end lost 2 bases, and 10 bases lay between the germline ends. This chain's CDR3 is CASSLRGPAYEQYF. In nucleotides, the CDR3 is TGTGCCAGCAGCTTGCGCGGACCCGCCTACGAGCAGTACTTC.

The CDR3 reads CASSLAGGRNQPQHF. The CDR3, as DNA: TGTGCCAGCAGCTTAGCAGGGGGCCGGAATCAGCCCCAGCATTTT. The chain combines TRBV7-8 with TRBJ1-5; TRBD1 aligns across 7 bases. There are 15 residues in the CDR3. Germline values: CDR1 SGHVS, CDR2 FQNEAQ. After removal of 0 bases from V and 4 bases from J, the junction contained 3 bases not matched to a gene.

The J gene is TRBJ2-2, the V gene TRBV6-6; tentative D call: TRBD1 (6 bases). The germline CDR1 and CDR2 sequences are MNHNY and SVGAGI (reference sequence). V was cut by 4 bases and J by 10 bases, with 10 bases left in between. This CDR3 is built from 12 residues. CDR3 nucleotides: TGTGCCAGCAGTTGGTCAGGGGCGGAGCTGTTTTTT. Its translation is CASSWSGAELFF.

This chain connects TRBV11-2 to TRBJ2-7; maybe TRBD1 (6 bases). V shed 4 bases and J shed 2 bases, with 12 bases lying between them. Per germline, CDR1 SGHAT and CDR2 FQNNGV. The CDR3 totals 14 residues. The CDR3 loop reads CASSSPGHTYEQYF. In DNA, the CDR3 is TGTGCCAGCAGCTCTCCGGGACACACCTACGAGCAGTACTTC.

A word on this clone: Distinct nucleotide sequences in the sample also encode this CDR3. The chain has TRBV5-4 and TRBJ2-3; a possible D gene is TRBD2 (6 bases). This CDR3 spans 15 amino acids. Trimming shortened V by 0 bases and J by 4 bases, and 12 bases separated the two germline ends. Germline lookup yields CDR1 SGHNT and CDR2 YYREEE (reference sequence). CDR3 nucleotides: TGTGCCAGCAGCTTGGGGGGCTCGGGGGCAGATACGCAGTATTTT. Its protein is CASSLGGSGADTQYF.

This sequence joins TRBV20-1 and TRBJ2-5; a possible D gene is TRBD2 (5 bases). CDR1 DFQATT and CDR2 SNEGSKA come from the germline V gene (reference sequence). This CDR3 is built from 10 residues. Trimming stripped 8 bases from V and 5 bases from J, with 9 bases between. Here the CDR3 reads CSCRRETQYF. The CDR3 DNA sequence: TGCAGTTGTCGGAGGGAGACCCAGTACTTC.

The chain joins TRBV27 to TRBJ2-7; 7 positions match TRBD2. The V and J ends lost 1 base and 3 bases, in that order; junction bases with no gene match: 3. The CDR3 covers 14 residues. The germline V gene encodes CDR1 MNHEY and CDR2 SMNVEV (reference sequence). The CDR3 sequence is CASSLFAGDYEQYF. The CDR3 DNA follows: TGTGCCAGCAGTTTATTTGCGGGAGACTACGAGCAGTACTTC.

The chain joins TRBV3-1 (or the pseudogene TRBV3-2) to TRBJ1-1; D unresolved. CDR3 length: 15 residues. Germline CDR1 is LGHDT and CDR2 is YNNKEL (reference sequence). V was cut by 1 base and J by 0 bases, with 9 bases left in between. The CDR3 spells CASSQGGNVNTEAFF. CDR3 nucleotide sequence: TGTGCCAGCAGCCAAGGGGGAAATGTGAACACTGAAGCTTTCTTT.

The table lists this clone with a count of one. The chain has TRBV5-1 and TRBJ2-7; 8 bases fit TRBD2. CDR3 length equals 16 residues. Trimming removed 0 bases from V and 3 bases from J; junction bases left unmatched: 8. The germline V gene encodes CDR1 SGHRS and CDR2 YFSETQ. CDR3 loop: CASSLGGSSGRYEQYF. CDR3 DNA: TGCGCCAGCAGCTTGGGAGGGTCTAGCGGGCGCTACGAGCAGTACTTC.

This chain uses TRBV5-1 with TRBJ1-6, with 7 positions matching TRBD1. J gave up 6 bases and V 0 bases, and 6 bases lay outside the gene matches. Germline CDR1 SGHRS, CDR2 YFSETQ. This CDR3 has 16 residues. The CDR3 protein is CASSLAGGQLNSPLHF. The CDR3 region has the DNA TGCGCCAGCAGCTTGGCCGGGGGACAGCTTAATTCACCCCTCCACTTT.

V usage is TRBV19 and J usage is TRBJ1-1; D unclear. V lost 9 bases and J lost 1, with 15 bases in between. The germline V gene has CDR1 LNHDA and CDR2 SQIVND (reference sequence). The CDR3 has 14 amino acids. The CDR3, as DNA: TGTGCCAGCCACCTATTGGGTAGGAACACTGAAGCTTTCTTT. This sequence encodes CASHLLGRNTEAFF.

The chain combines TRBV28 with TRBJ2-1; no clear D. Per germline, CDR1 MDHEN and CDR2 SYDVKM. The V end lost 4 bases, the J end lost 5 bases, and 6 bases lay between the germline ends. The CDR3 is 12 residues long. As DNA, the CDR3 is TGTGCCAGCAGTTCCAGTAACAATGAGCAGTTCTTC. The encoded protein is CASSSSNNEQFF.

The V gene is TRBV6-6, the J gene TRBJ1-2, with 9 bases lining up with TRBD1. CDR1 is MNHNY, CDR2 SVGAGI, per germline (reference sequence). This CDR3 spans 16 amino acids. Trimming at V came to 2 bases and at J to 3 bases, leaving 7 bases not matched to a gene. Here the CDR3 reads CASSYRTGDLDYGYTF. The CDR3 nucleotides are TGTGCCAGCAGTTACAGGACAGGGGACCTCGACTATGGCTACACCTTC.

The gene calls are TRBV28 and TRBJ1-2; 8 bases map to TRBD1. The ends lost 4 bases at V and 1 base at J; junction bases unmatched: 8. Per germline, CDR1 MDHEN and CDR2 SYDVKM. The CDR3 consists of 16 residues. The CDR3 is CASSSQGGGVNYGYTF. The CDR3, as DNA: TGTGCCAGCAGTTCACAGGGGGGAGGGGTTAACTATGGCTACACCTTC.

This chain joins TRBV9 and TRBJ2-7, with D unresolved. The CDR3 loop spans 14 amino acids. V was trimmed by 2 bases and J by 1 base, leaving 10 bases between them. Germline CDR1 and CDR2: SGDLS and YYNGEE. The CDR3 region is CASSVTSLSYEQYF. The CDR3 DNA sequence: TGTGCCAGCAGCGTGACTTCACTATCCTACGAGCAGTACTTC.

This clone was seen a single time. The chain couples TRBV5-1 to TRBJ1-4; no clear D. Germline V gives CDR1 SGHRS, CDR2 YFSETQ. The CDR3 is 14 residues long. Trimming removed 4 bases from V and 8 bases from J, with 15 bases in between. The CDR3 here is CASSPSQYSEKLFF. CDR3 nucleotides: TGCGCCAGCAGCCCATCCCAGTATAGCGAAAAACTGTTTTTT.

The chain employs TRBV4-2 and TRBJ1-1; D not resolved. CDR1 is LGHNA and CDR2 is YNFKEQ in the germline V gene. The CDR3 is made up of 13 amino acids. V was pared by 0 bases and J by 5 bases, with 7 bases between. The CDR3 loop is CASSQDRETEAFF. The CDR3 DNA sequence: TGTGCCAGCAGCCAAGATAGGGAAACTGAAGCTTTCTTT.

This sequence joins TRBV5-6 and TRBJ1-2; tentatively, D is TRBD1 (6 bases). V lost 0 bases and J 4 bases, leaving 10 bases between the germline ends. This CDR3 contains 14 residues. The germline V gene has CDR1 SGHDT and CDR2 YYEEEE. Written as DNA, the CDR3 is TGTGCCAGCAGCTTGGCTGGCAGGGGCTATGGCTACACCTTC. Translated: CASSLAGRGYGYTF.

V usage is TRBV7-8 and J usage is TRBJ1-1, with D hard to call. V was trimmed by 3 bases and J by 3 bases, leaving 11 bases between them. Germline CDR1 and CDR2: SGHVS and FQNEAQ. This CDR3 comprises 14 residues. The CDR3 sequence: CASSFYRPHTEAFF. The CDR3 DNA reads TGTGCCAGCAGCTTTTACAGACCTCACACTGAAGCTTTCTTT.

V and J are TRBV10-3 and TRBJ2-5; tentative D call: TRBD1 (6 bases). V lost 6 bases and J 3 bases, leaving 23 bases between the germline ends. The CDR3 has 17 residues. The V gene's germline CDR1 is ENHRY and CDR2 SYGVKD. CDR3 loop: CAIRIGNGQTKEETQYF. The CDR3 coding sequence is TGTGCCATCAGGATAGGGAACGGACAGACTAAAGAAGAGACCCAGTACTTC.

The rearrangement links TRBV30 to TRBJ1-5, with D hard to call. The length of the CDR3 is 15 residues. Germline V gives CDR1 GTSNPN, CDR2 SVGIG (reference sequence). Trimming shortened V by 5 bases and J by 0 bases, and 14 bases separated the two germline ends. The CDR3 spells CAWGPVEFSNQPQHF. The CDR3 DNA reads as TGTGCCTGGGGCCCCGTGGAGTTTAGCAATCAGCCCCAGCATTTT.

This clone has only a few counts. V and J are TRBV18 and TRBJ2-5; possible D gene TRBD2, 6 bases. V dropped 3 bases and J dropped 3 bases, with 8 bases sitting between them. This CDR3 has 13 residues. Germline CDR1 is KGHSH and CDR2 is LQKENI. The CDR3 DNA follows: TGTGCCAGCTCACCCCCGGGAGAAGAGACCCAGTACTTC. This codes for CASSPPGEETQYF.